This T cell receptor beta chain appears in the sequencing data of a study of shared clonotypes between healthy human individuals. In this sample, this clone turned up once. Its antigen is undetermined. Original data processing: Junction-only sequences without quality scores came from ImmunoSEQ, so filtering differed. Generated by immunoSEQ multiplex PCR, the TCRdb table keeps only in-frame clones and is missing some. The V and J calls and clone size come from that table; D and trimming were worked out from the DNA. The sample records about 2 million clones, about 95% being singletons. The CDR3 loop spans 13 amino acids. Germline CDR1 and CDR2: MNHEY and SMNVEV (reference sequence). V dropped 5 bases and J dropped 2 bases, with 10 bases sitting between them. Study observations and caveats: Roughly 5% of naive CD4 clonotypes were common to four donors. It was the non-shared clonotypes that had lower generation probabilities than clonotypes shared by all four donors.

CD8 cells regarded as naive lacked CD45RO, were positively chosen for CCR7, and omitted terminally differentiated effector memory CD45RA+ cells. This receptor was identified in a man aged 18 to 30 in good health. Source material: naive CD8+ T cells sorted from blood. This chain connects TRBV27 to TRBJ2-7; maybe TRBD1 (6 bases). In DNA form, the CDR3 reads TGTGCCAGCAGTCCGTCAGGGGCCTACGAGCAGTACTTC. It translates to CASSPSGAYEQYF.